The 26 T cell receptor beta chains below all came from one sample that was sequenced in a study of T cells in localized non-small cell lung cancer (dated by TCRdb to 2020 to 2021). Library preparation used the immunoSEQ multiplex PCR assay. TCRdb took over this immuneACCESS table, retaining in-frame rearrangements with V and J assigned. Such tables are incomplete; in checked studies, under half of the missing clones stem from an unresolved V gene, and the remainder is unexplained. Within this sample are some 10,000 clones, with roughly four fifths of them counted one time only. About 20% of the sample belongs to the ten largest clones. The sequences come from peripheral blood mononuclear cells, collected before any cancer treatment. These receptors all come from a female donor aged 60 or older with stage II lung adenocarcinoma.

A single count supports this clone. The V gene is TRBV2, the J gene TRBJ1-5, with D uncertain. This CDR3 spans 9 amino acids. Trimming removed 8 bases at V and 7 bases at J, with 3 bases between. Germline V gene lookup returns CDR1 SNHLY and CDR2 FYNNEI. The CDR3 nucleotides read TGTGCCAGCGGCCAGCCCCAGCATTTT. Protein sequence: CASGQPQHF.

This clone showed up just once. This rearrangement joins TRBV11-2 to TRBJ2-5; D ambiguous. This CDR3 is built from 13 residues. Deletions cut 1 base from V and 5 bases from J, with 8 bases between. Germline CDR1 and CDR2: SGHAT and FQNNGV. In DNA, the CDR3 is TGTGCCAGCAGCTTAGGAGGCCGGGAGACCCAGTACTTC. It is translated as CASSLGGRETQYF.

This clone was seen just once. CDR3: CASSHRAINTEAFF. The CDR3 nucleotides are TGTGCCAGCAGCCACAGGGCTATTAACACTGAAGCTTTCTTT. The chain has TRBV7-9 and TRBJ1-1, with a possible D match to TRBD1 (6 bases). Trimming cost V 5 bases and J 2 bases, with 12 bases left between them. CDR3 length: 14 amino acids. CDR1 and CDR2 from the germline V gene are SEHNR and FQNEAQ (reference sequence).

CDR3 region: CASTPLTRGSNTEAFF. CDR3 coding DNA: TGTGCCAGTACACCTCTTACGCGAGGGTCCAACACTGAAGCTTTCTTT. The rearrangement uses TRBV19 and TRBJ1-1, with D unclear. CDR3 length equals 16 residues. The germline V gene has CDR1 LNHDA and CDR2 SQIVND (reference sequence). V lost 7 bases and J lost 2, with 20 bases in between.

V usage is TRBV6-1 and J usage is TRBJ1-2; D call uncertain. Germline loops: CDR1 MNHNS, CDR2 SASEGT. The V gene lost 2 bases and the J gene lost 4 bases, with 17 bases spanning the gap. This CDR3 is built from 16 residues. The DNA for the CDR3 is TGTGCCAGCAGTGAAAGGTCGGGTGTAGAGGGCTATGGCTACACCTTC. It encodes CASSERSGVEGYGYTF.

The gene calls are TRBV5-1 and TRBJ1-1, with D hard to call. The CDR3 has 15 residues. Germline V gene data show CDR1 as SGHRS and CDR2 as YFSETQ. V lost 0 bases to trimming and J lost 3 bases, with 12 bases between them. CDR3 region: CASSLAGRRDTEAFF. CDR3 sequence (DNA): TGCGCCAGCAGCTTGGCCGGGCGGCGGGACACTGAAGCTTTCTTT.

J is TRBJ1-3 and V is TRBV7-6, with D perhaps matching TRBD1 (5 bases). Deletions cut 5 bases from V and 4 bases from J, with 18 bases between. There are 16 residues in the CDR3. Germline lookup yields CDR1 SGHVS and CDR2 FNYEAQ. The CDR3 protein is CASSTYRSPGGNTIYF. The CDR3 nucleotides read TGTGCCAGCAGCACTTACAGGTCCCCGGGAGGAAACACCATATATTTT.

The gene calls are TRBV4-3 and TRBJ2-2; D uncertain. V shed 3 bases and J shed 4 bases, with 9 bases lying between them. CDR3 length equals 14 residues. Germline CDR1 reads LGHNA; CDR2 reads YSLEER. The CDR3 sequence is CASSHATGTGELFF. DNA for the CDR3: TGCGCCAGCAGCCATGCGACGGGCACCGGGGAGCTGTTTTTT.

The chain has TRBV10-1 and TRBJ2-7, with D possibly being TRBD2 (5 bases). Germline V gene sequence: CDR1 WNHNN, CDR2 SYGVQD (reference sequence). V lost 1 base and J 3 bases, leaving 13 bases between the germline ends. The CDR3 consists of 15 residues. The CDR3 DNA reads as TGCGCCAGCAGTGAGTACCCCGGTGAGGGCTACGAGCAGTACTTC. Encoded protein: CASSEYPGEGYEQYF.

The CDR3 sequence is CASSERTGRANEKLFF. The CDR3 nucleotides read TGTGCCAGCAGCGAGCGGACAGGGCGGGCTAATGAAAAACTGTTTTTT. The chain couples TRBV9 to TRBJ1-4; 8 nucleotides match TRBD1. This CDR3 is 16 amino acids long. V was pared by 3 bases and J by 3 bases, with 7 bases of the junction left unmatched. Germline V CDR1 and CDR2: SGDLS, YYNGEE.

This clone was detected only a few times. This chain joins TRBV7-9 and TRBJ1-3; weak D call: TRBD1 (5 bases). In germline, CDR1 is SEHNR, CDR2 FQNEAQ (reference sequence). The CDR3 consists of 15 residues. V was trimmed by 5 bases and J by 1 base, leaving 12 bases between them. CDR3 protein: CASSLGDFSGNTIYF. The CDR3 DNA is TGTGCCAGCAGCCTCGGGGACTTTTCTGGAAACACCATATATTTT. Based on the CDR3 plus reference TRBV7-9 and TRBJ1-3, the full variable domain is DTGVSQNPRHKITKRGQNVTFRCDPISEHNRLYWYRQTLGQGPEFLTYFQNEAQLEKSRLLSDRFSAERPKGSFSTLEIQRTEQGDSAMYLCASSLGDFSGNTIYFGEGSWLTVV.

The rearrangement links TRBV5-4 to TRBJ1-4, with 7 bases that match TRBD1. The CDR3 runs 14 residues. V shed 4 bases, J shed 7 bases, and the junction held 7 bases outside the gene matches. The V gene's germline CDR1 is SGHNT and CDR2 YYREEE (reference sequence). DNA of the CDR3: TGTGCCAGCAGCCGAACAGGGGAGGGTGAAAAACTGTTTTTT. Its protein product is CASSRTGEGEKLFF.

A word on this clone: The junction differs from germline at one of its ends, possibly a read error. The rearrangement joins TRBV7-7 to TRBJ2-5, with D perhaps TRBD2 (5 bases). The CDR3 spans 14 residues. Looked up from germline, CDR1 is SSHAT and CDR2 is FNYEAQ (reference sequence). The CDR3 bases are TGTGCTAGCAGCCCCGAGGGAGCGGCCACAACCCAGTACTTC. Translated, it gives CASSPEGAATTQYF.

V usage is TRBV5-1 and J usage is TRBJ1-6, with 8 bases matching TRBD1. This CDR3 region has 15 residues. Germline V gene sequence: CDR1 SGHRS, CDR2 YFSETQ. V shed 4 bases and J 9 bases; nucleotides not matched to a gene: 9. The CDR3, as DNA: TGCGCCAGCAGCGGGATGGACAGGGACGGTTCACCCCTCCACTTT. It is translated as CASSGMDRDGSPLHF. The full variable domain, in which reference TRBV5-1 and TRBJ1-6 provide the parts outside the CDR3, is KAGVTQTPRYLIKTRGQQVTLSCSPISGHRSVSWYQQTPGQGLQFLFEYFSETQRNKGNFPGRFSGRQFSNSRSEMNVSTLELGDSALYLCASSGMDRDGSPLHFGNGTRLTVT.

The rearrangement joins TRBV10-3 to TRBJ1-3; the match to TRBD1 covers 8 bases. CDR1 and CDR2 (germline): ENHRY, SYGVKD. V lost 6 bases and J lost 3; bases outside the gene matches: 10. The CDR3 has 16 residues. The CDR3, as DNA: TGTGCCATCAGCTTAAGACAGGGGACAATTGGAAACACCATATATTTT. Protein product: CAISLRQGTIGNTIYF.

This sequence joins TRBV19 and TRBJ2-6; maybe TRBD1 (6 bases). The ends were cut back, 5 bases at V and 2 bases at J, with 13 bases in the middle. The CDR3 runs 16 residues. The germline V gene has CDR1 LNHDA and CDR2 SQIVND (reference sequence). This CDR3 reads CASSRQWGPGANVLTF. CDR3 coding DNA: TGTGCCAGTAGTCGACAATGGGGGCCTGGGGCCAACGTCCTGACTTTC.

The V call is TRBV18, the J call TRBJ1-2, with TRBD1 matching 7 bases. V dropped 4 bases and J dropped 7; count of bases not matched to a gene: 9. The CDR3 runs 14 residues. The germline V gene encodes CDR1 KGHSH and CDR2 LQKENI. The CDR3 DNA sequence: TGTGCCAGCTCACGTTTTGGACAGGACAGTGGCTACACCTTC. Residues: CASSRFGQDSGYTF.

The chain combines TRBV5-1 with TRBJ2-3, with 7 bases identical to TRBD1. This CDR3 spans 16 amino acids. The germline V gene encodes CDR1 SGHRS and CDR2 YFSETQ. Trimming took 6 bases from V and 0 from J; bases not matched to a gene: 10. The CDR3 protein is CASTPGTDLSTDTQYF. In DNA, the CDR3 is TGCGCCAGCACCCCAGGGACAGACCTTAGCACAGATACGCAGTATTTT.

The CDR3 nucleotides read TGTGCCAGCAGTTCCGGGGGCGGGAGTCATGAGCAGTTCTTC. The encoded protein is CASSSGGGSHEQFF. V gene TRBV5-4 combines with J gene TRBJ2-1; maybe TRBD2 (7 bases). Germline values: CDR1 SGHNT, CDR2 YYREEE (reference sequence). Trimming removed 5 bases from V and 8 bases from J, with 17 bases in between. The CDR3 extends over 14 amino acids.

V usage is TRBV5-1 and J usage is TRBJ2-1, with TRBD1 matching 8 bases. The germline V gene encodes CDR1 SGHRS and CDR2 YFSETQ. The CDR3 is 14 amino acids. Trimming removed 0 bases from V and 4 bases from J; junction bases left unmatched: 0. CDR3 in DNA: TGCGCCAGCAGCTTGGGGGACAGGTACAATGAGCAGTTCTTC. This translates into CASSLGDRYNEQFF.

As concerns this clone: This same CDR3 is encoded by further DNA sequences in the sample. The chain combines TRBV2 with TRBJ2-3; the D gene is possibly TRBD2 (6 bases). Germline V gives CDR1 SNHLY, CDR2 FYNNEI. With 5 bases removed from V and 1 base from J, the gap between germline ends came to 10 bases. The CDR3 runs to 14 residues. CDR3 sequence (DNA): TGTGCCAGCAGTCGGTCGGGAGGCACAGATACGCAGTATTTT. Amino acid sequence: CASSRSGGTDTQYF.

This clone was recorded only once. The V and J genes are TRBV19 and TRBJ1-5, with D possibly matching TRBD1 (6 bases). The CDR3 totals 13 residues. Germline loops: CDR1 LNHDA, CDR2 SQIVND (reference sequence). V lost 6 bases, J lost 8 bases, and 14 bases lay in between. The CDR3 nucleotides read TGTGCCAGTAGCCGACAGGCAAGGGAGCCCCAGCATTTT. It yields the protein CASSRQAREPQHF.

This chain uses TRBV11-2 with TRBJ2-7; 9 bases fit TRBD1. CDR3 length: 13 amino acids. Germline V lookup: CDR1 SGHAT, CDR2 FQNNGV. Germline trimming cut 5 bases from V and 8 bases from J; bases unmatched to any gene: 7. The CDR3 sequence is CASSTDTGGKQYF. The CDR3 nucleotides are TGTGCCAGCAGCACAGATACAGGGGGCAAGCAGTACTTC.

The V and J genes are TRBV5-5 and TRBJ2-3; D is unclear. The CDR3 loop spans 14 amino acids. Per germline, CDR1 SGHKS and CDR2 YYEKEE (reference sequence). V lost 2 bases to trimming and J lost 2 bases, with 9 bases between them. The chain's CDR3 is CASSLSWATDTQYF. The CDR3 bases are TGTGCCAGCAGCTTAAGTTGGGCCACAGATACGCAGTATTTT. The entire variable domain, with the rest obtained from reference TRBV5-5 and TRBJ2-3, is as follows: DAGVTQSPTHLIKTRGQQVTLRCSPISGHKSVSWYQQVLGQGPQFIFQYYEKEERGRGNFPDRFSARQFPNYSSELNVNALLLGDSALYLCASSLSWATDTQYFGPGTRLTVL.

The chain employs TRBV4-2 and TRBJ1-3; D uncertain. The CDR3 loop spans 16 amino acids. Per germline, CDR1 LGHNA and CDR2 YNFKEQ. Trimming cost V 1 base and J 0 bases, with 10 bases left between them. Written as DNA, the CDR3 is TGTGCCAGCAGCCAAGGGATCCTTTACTCTGGAAACACCATATATTTT. It codes for CASSQGILYSGNTIYF.

CDR3 sequence (DNA): TGCAGCGCAAGACAGGGGGCGAGTTCACCCCTCCACTTT. Translating it yields CSARQGASSPLHF. The rearrangement uses TRBV29-1 and TRBJ1-6; 10 nucleotides match TRBD1. Germline V gene sequence: CDR1 SQVTM, CDR2 ANQGSEA. This CDR3 contains 13 residues. V shed 7 bases, J shed 9 bases, and the junction held 6 bases outside the gene matches.